This T cell receptor beta chain originates from a study of CD8 T cells in Susac syndrome. Reverse transcription of about 0.5 to 1 ug RNA was carried out with random hexamers. Across 54 Vbeta and 13 Jbeta, immunoSEQ multiplex PCR amplified TCR beta CDR3. TCRdb redid the calling of the immunoSEQ multiplex PCR reads with MiXCR, one entry per CDR3 protein. The sample yields about 300,000 distinct CDR3 sequences, roughly 81% seen once. This clonotype has just one count. The sequenced target, TCR beta, came from blood CD8+ and CD4+ T cells. Germline lookup yields CDR1 MNHEY and CDR2 SMNVEV (reference sequence). The CDR3 is 18 amino acids. V lost 6 bases, J lost 3 bases, and 10 bases stayed unmatched.

The sequencing input was CD8+ T cells from PBMCs. This TCR came from a human donor with multiple sclerosis. The chain couples TRBV27 to TRBJ2-6, with TRBD1 matching 11 bases. The CDR3 loop reads CASRPRTGGGDGANVLTF. In nucleotides, the CDR3 is TGTGCCAGCAGACCCAGGACAGGGGGCGGGGATGGGGCCAACGTCCTGACTTTC.